This T cell receptor (beta chain) appears in the sequencing data of a study of cytomegalovirus exposure and HLA in healthy donors. Study information: A subsequent analysis stated that the 100 to 150 validation repertoires were run on the same platform as the approximately 660 first-cohort repertoires. General study findings and limits: Most sequenced TCRs were rare (though some public TCRs occurred in many donors). It was about 150 TCR beta chains that were listed as cytomegalovirus-associated.

Concerning this clone itself: Its antigen is as yet unknown.

Germline values: CDR1 SGDLS, CDR2 YYNGEE. This CDR3 is built from 15 residues. The germline V and J ends were trimmed by 0 bases and 3 bases, with 10 bases remaining between them. Sequencing was performed with immunoSEQ multiplex PCR; in TCRdb, only in-frame clones are kept and a portion is missing. Of roughly 60,000 clones in the sample, around 90% were seen once. The J gene is TRBJ2-1, the V gene TRBV9; TRBD2 might be the D (6 bases). Source material: PBMCs. The clonotype originates from a woman in her 30s in good health and CMV-seronegative. DNA for the CDR3: TGTGCCAGCAGCGTAGGTGGTAGCGGCTACAATGAGCAGTTCTTC. Translated: CASSVGGSGYNEQFF. Together with reference TRBV9 and TRBJ2-1, the CDR3 gives the full variable domain: DSGVTQTPKHLITATGQRVTLRCSPRSGDLSVYWYQQSLDQGLQFLIQYYNGEERAKGNILERFSAQQFPDLHSELNLSSLELGDSALYFCASSVGGSGYNEQFFGPGTRLTVL.